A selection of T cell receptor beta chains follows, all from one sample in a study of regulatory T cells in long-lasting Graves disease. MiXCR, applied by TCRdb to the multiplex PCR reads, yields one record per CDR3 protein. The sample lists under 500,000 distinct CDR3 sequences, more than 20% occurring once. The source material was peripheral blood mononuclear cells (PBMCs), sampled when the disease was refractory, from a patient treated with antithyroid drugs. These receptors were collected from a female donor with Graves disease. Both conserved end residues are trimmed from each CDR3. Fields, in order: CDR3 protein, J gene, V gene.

CDR3: ASSYQSGATEAF
J: TRBJ1-1
V: TRBV12-3/TRBV12-4

CDR3: ASSLAGLGNTEAF
J: TRBJ1-1
V: TRBV12-3/TRBV12-4

CDR3: ASSPSITGELF
J: TRBJ2-2
V: TRBV10-1

CDR3: SATTGWDETQY
J: TRBJ2-5
V: TRBV20-1

CDR3: ASSLITYNEQF
J: TRBJ2-1
V: TRBV7-2

CDR3: ASSFVGGTQY
J: TRBJ2-3
V: TRBV27

CDR3: AVSERGTGNEKLF
J: TRBJ1-4
V: TRBV10-3

CDR3: ASSSPLAGKNTGELF
J: TRBJ2-2
V: TRBV7-6

CDR3: ASTSRQGDNSPLH
J: TRBJ1-6
V: TRBV28

CDR3: ASSGLLYGYT
J: TRBJ1-2
V: TRBV2

CDR3: SATTGFTEAF
J: TRBJ1-1
V: TRBV20-1

CDR3: ASSQDLGQGQPQH
J: TRBJ1-5
V: TRBV3-1

CDR3: ASSIRHNAYEQY
J: TRBJ2-7
V: TRBV19

CDR3: SARDLAGPYSYEQY
J: TRBJ2-7
V: TRBV20-1

CDR3: ASSLGGLRGNQPQH
J: TRBJ1-5
V: TRBV5-1

CDR3: ASSLTVGGQDEQF
J: TRBJ2-1
V: TRBV5-6